The 23 T cell receptor beta chains listed next were all sequenced from one sample in a study of EBV T-cell therapy then PD-1 blockade in nasopharyngeal carcinoma. Time point given: 266 days after commencement of treatment, after nivolumab therapy. Noted treatment: AdE1-LMPpoly-expanded autologous EBV-specific T-cell therapy followed by anti-PD-1 nivolumab. Which antigens these TCRs recognize remains unknown. Profiled with immunoSEQ multiplex PCR; TCRdb holds only in-frame clones, not every one. The sample includes about 20,000 clones, under 90% of them seen just once. Source: CD8+ T cells from blood, taken at roughly day 280 from a patient whose treatment included autologous EBV-specific T cells and nivolumab. The receptors were gathered from a man aged 35-49 years with nasopharyngeal carcinoma.

Sample share makes this clone medium-sized. CDR3 nucleotide sequence: TGTGCCAGCAGCAAAAGAGGGGTCCCGACAGGGGAAAACGGGGAGCTGTTTTTT. Protein sequence: CASSKRGVPTGENGELFF. The chain is built from TRBV21-1 and TRBJ2-2; no check of the table's D call, TRBD1, against the DNA was made. TRBV21-1 is a documented pseudogene. The CDR3 runs 18 residues.

The rearrangement uses TRBV13 and TRBJ1-3; D uncertain. The V and J ends lost 5 bases and 4 bases respectively, with 12 bases between them. This CDR3 comprises 14 residues. Per the germline V gene, CDR1 is PRHDT and CDR2 is FYEKMQ (reference sequence). The CDR3 region has the DNA TGTGCCAGCAGCCCCGGCCTGGGGGGAAACACCATATATTTT. It translates to CASSPGLGGNTIYF. The full variable domain, completed using reference TRBV13 and TRBJ1-3, is AAGVIQSPRHLIKEKRETATLKCYPIPRHDTVYWYQQGPGQDPQFLISFYEKMQSDKGSIPDRFSAQQFSDYHSELNMSSLELGDSALYFCASSPGLGGNTIYFGEGSWLTVV.

The chain couples TRBV4-3 to TRBJ1-1; D remains ambiguous. Germline V lookup: CDR1 LGHNA, CDR2 YSLEER. Between the trimmed V and J ends, which lost 1 base and 0 bases, there was a span of 9 bases. The CDR3 consists of 15 residues. The CDR3 sequence is CASSQGGGLNTEAFF. The CDR3, as DNA: TGCGCCAGCAGCCAAGGGGGAGGGCTGAACACTGAAGCTTTCTTT.

The rearrangement links TRBV4-3 to TRBJ2-7, with 11 bases matching TRBD2. CDR3 length equals 16 residues. Germline V lookup: CDR1 LGHNA, CDR2 YSLEER. V shed 4 bases, J shed 4 bases, and the junction held 9 bases outside the gene matches. The CDR3 nucleotides are TGCGCCAGCAGCCCCTGGGGTAGCGGGGGGGTTTACGAGCAGTACTTC. Protein sequence: CASSPWGSGGVYEQYF.

The chain couples TRBV5-6 to TRBJ2-7; D unclear. CDR1 is SGHDT, CDR2 YYEEEE, per germline. The length of the CDR3 is 14 residues. Trimming removed 2 bases at V and 6 bases at J, with 15 bases between. The chain's CDR3 is CASSFGGWVGEQYF. DNA for the CDR3: TGTGCCAGCAGCTTTGGTGGATGGGTGGGCGAGCAGTACTTC. Looking up the rest from reference TRBV5-6 and TRBJ2-7 gives the full variable domain: DAGVTQSPTHLIKTRGQQVTLRCSPKSGHDTVSWYQQALGQGPQFIFQYYEEEERQRGNFPDRFSGHQFPNYSSELNVNALLLGDSALYLCASSFGGWVGEQYFGPGTRLTVT.

The chain has TRBV5-6 and TRBJ2-7, with D hard to call. Germline assignment: CDR1 SGHDT and CDR2 YYEEEE. This CDR3 spans 14 amino acids. The ends were cut back, 2 bases at V and 0 bases at J, with 9 bases in the middle. The CDR3: CASSLIDNSYEQYF. The CDR3 DNA reads TGTGCCAGCAGCTTAATAGACAACTCCTACGAGCAGTACTTC.

This clone was observed a handful of times. V gene TRBV14 combines with J gene TRBJ1-1; D is uncertain. Per germline, CDR1 SGHDN and CDR2 FVKESK. V lost 2 bases to trimming and J lost 8 bases, with 12 bases between them. The CDR3 consists of 13 residues. Here the CDR3 reads CASSQSPGGEAFF. The CDR3 region has the DNA TGTGCCAGCAGCCAAAGCCCAGGCGGGGAAGCTTTCTTT. Drawing the rest from reference TRBV14 and TRBJ1-1, the complete variable domain is EAGVTQFPSHSVIEKGQTVTLRCDPISGHDNLYWYRRVMGKEIKFLLHFVKESKQDESGMPNNRFLAERTGGTYSTLKVQPAELEDSGVYFCASSQSPGGEAFFGQGTRLTVV.

J is TRBJ2-7 and V is TRBV25-1, with D tentatively TRBD2 (5 bases). The germline CDR1 and CDR2 sequences are MGHDK and SYGVNS. Trimming stripped 1 base from V and 6 bases from J, with 10 bases between. This CDR3 spans 13 amino acids. CDR3 amino acids: CASSESWRSEQYF. The CDR3 nucleotides read TGTGCCAGCAGTGAATCTTGGAGGAGCGAGCAGTACTTC.

Only one count was recorded for this clone. The rearrangement joins TRBV27 to TRBJ2-7, with D hard to call. V was cut by 3 bases and J by 5 bases, with 8 bases left in between. The length of the CDR3 is 12 residues. Germline lookup yields CDR1 MNHEY and CDR2 SMNVEV (reference sequence). The CDR3 DNA reads TGTGCCAGCAGTTTCGTAGGGAACGAGCAGTACTTC. Translation gives CASSFVGNEQYF.

This clone was seen a few times. V usage is TRBV7-9 and J usage is TRBJ1-4; tentatively, D is TRBD1 (5 bases). The CDR3 covers 14 residues. Germline CDR1 SEHNR, CDR2 FQNEAQ (reference sequence). V was pared by 5 bases and J by 7 bases, with 14 bases between. The CDR3 region has the DNA TGTGCCAGCAGCCCGCGACAGTCTGTTGAAAAACTGTTTTTT. It encodes CASSPRQSVEKLFF.

The chain couples TRBV4-1 to TRBJ1-1, with 7 nucleotides matching TRBD1. CDR3 length: 15 amino acids. Trimming took 2 bases from V and 2 from J; bases not matched to a gene: 5. Germline assignment: CDR1 MGHRA and CDR2 YSYEKL. The CDR3 nucleotides read TGCGCCAGCAGCCAACTCCGGGACAGCAACACTGAAGCTTTCTTT. The encoded protein is CASSQLRDSNTEAFF.

The genes are TRBV6-2 or TRBV6-3 and TRBJ2-3; D remains ambiguous. The V end was cut by 2 bases, the J end by 2 bases, with 11 bases between. This CDR3 spans 15 amino acids. Per germline, CDR1 MNHEY and CDR2 SVGEGT. The CDR3 region is CASSYTPPPTDTQYF. As DNA, the CDR3 is TGTGCCAGCAGTTACACCCCCCCGCCCACAGATACGCAGTATTTT.

This clone occurred once. This rearrangement joins TRBV5-6 to TRBJ2-7, with 7 bases identical to TRBD2. CDR3 length: 15 residues. Germline CDR1 is SGHDT and CDR2 is YYEEEE. The V gene end was trimmed by 4 bases and the J gene end by 1 base; junction bases not matched to a gene: 8. The CDR3 nucleotides read TGTGCCAGCAGCCTGGGAGGGGAGATGTCCTACGAGCAGTACTTC. It yields the protein CASSLGGEMSYEQYF.

The V call is TRBV7-9, the J call TRBJ2-3; D is undetermined. V dropped 6 bases and J dropped 4 bases, with 17 bases sitting between them. CDR1 is SEHNR, CDR2 FQNEAQ, per germline (reference sequence). The CDR3 runs 15 residues. The CDR3 DNA follows: TGTGCCAGCAGGCTCCCTGGACCTTTGGCAGATACGCAGTATTTT. It specifies CASRLPGPLADTQYF.

The chain combines TRBV7-3 with TRBJ2-1, with TRBD1 as a possible D gene (5 bases). V was pared by 2 bases and J by 4 bases, with 12 bases between. The CDR3 loop spans 15 amino acids. Germline V lookup: CDR1 SGHTA, CDR2 FQGTGA. This chain's CDR3 is CASSLGQGQYNEQFF. CDR3 DNA: TGTGCCAGCAGCTTAGGGCAGGGTCAATACAATGAGCAGTTCTTC.

J is TRBJ1-4 and V is TRBV11-2; D unclear. The length of the CDR3 is 16 residues. CDR1 is SGHAT, CDR2 FQNNGV, per germline. V was shortened by 1 base and J by 0 bases, with 9 bases between the two germline ends. The DNA for the CDR3 is TGTGCCAGCAGCTTAGGATTGTGGTCAACTAATGAAAAACTGTTTTTT. It codes for CASSLGLWSTNEKLFF. Full variable domain (rest looked up from reference TRBV11-2 and TRBJ1-4): EAGVAQSPRYKIIEKRQSVAFWCNPISGHATLYWYQQILGQGPKLLIQFQNNGVVDDSQLPKDRFSAERLKGVDSTLKIQPAKLEDSAVYLCASSLGLWSTNEKLFFGSGTQLSVL.

This clone turned up a few times. The chain employs TRBV10-1 and TRBJ1-4, with TRBD1 as a possible D gene (5 bases). Germline V lookup: CDR1 WNHNN, CDR2 SYGVQD (reference sequence). Deletions cut 5 bases from V and 4 bases from J, with 11 bases between. The CDR3 loop spans 14 amino acids. The DNA of the CDR3 is TGCGCCAGCAGTTTAGGGGCCCTTAATGAAAAACTGTTTTTT. Protein product: CASSLGALNEKLFF.

The chain joins TRBV9 to TRBJ2-1, with D perhaps matching TRBD2 (7 bases). The V end lost 1 base, the J end lost 6 bases, and 14 bases lay between the germline ends. The CDR3 totals 15 residues. Per germline, CDR1 SGDLS and CDR2 YYNGEE. CDR3 protein: CASSVRGGRSNEQFF. CDR3 DNA: TGTGCCAGCAGCGTAAGGGGGGGGCGGAGCAATGAGCAGTTCTTC.

The chain joins TRBV4-1 to TRBJ1-4; 9 nucleotides align to TRBD1. The CDR3 extends over 17 amino acids. V was clipped by 2 bases and J by 6 bases; unmatched bases: 10. CDR1 and CDR2 (germline): MGHRA, YSYEKL. The CDR3 region is CASSQYPTGGEDEKLFF. The DNA for the CDR3 is TGCGCCAGCAGCCAATACCCAACAGGGGGCGAGGATGAAAAACTGTTTTTT.

This clone was seen only a few times. The rearrangement joins TRBV10-1 to TRBJ1-4; unclear D gene. V was trimmed by 0 bases and J by 0 bases, leaving 8 bases between them. Per the germline V gene, CDR1 is WNHNN and CDR2 is SYGVQD (reference sequence). The CDR3 is made up of 16 amino acids. CDR3 bases: TGCGCCAGCAGTGAGTCTGCCAGACCAACTAATGAAAAACTGTTTTTT. It specifies CASSESARPTNEKLFF.

This chain joins TRBV7-6 and TRBJ2-1; 9 bases match TRBD1. Germline CDR1 is SGHVS and CDR2 is FNYEAQ. The trim removed 5 bases at V and 7 bases at J, leaving 9 bases unmatched. CDR3 length: 15 residues. The CDR3 DNA reads TGTGCCAGCAGCATATCCGGGACAGGGTTTAATGAGCAGTTCTTC. This translates into CASSISGTGFNEQFF.

This clone was seen more than once but under ten times. V usage is TRBV9 and J usage is TRBJ1-4, with TRBD1 as a possible D gene (5 bases). This CDR3 spans 15 amino acids. Trimming removed 4 bases at V and 3 bases at J, with 13 bases between. Germline V gene data show CDR1 as SGDLS and CDR2 as YYNGEE. CDR3 residues: CASSLDMGANEKLFF. In DNA form, the CDR3 reads TGTGCCAGCAGCTTAGACATGGGGGCTAATGAAAAACTGTTTTTT.

The rearrangement joins TRBV19 to TRBJ1-2, with D perhaps TRBD1 (6 bases). CDR3 length equals 14 residues. Trimming shortened V by 4 bases and J by 1 base, and 10 bases separated the two germline ends. Germline loops: CDR1 LNHDA, CDR2 SQIVND (reference sequence). The CDR3: CASSTGQFNYGYTF. CDR3 coding DNA: TGTGCCAGTAGTACCGGACAGTTTAACTATGGCTACACCTTC.